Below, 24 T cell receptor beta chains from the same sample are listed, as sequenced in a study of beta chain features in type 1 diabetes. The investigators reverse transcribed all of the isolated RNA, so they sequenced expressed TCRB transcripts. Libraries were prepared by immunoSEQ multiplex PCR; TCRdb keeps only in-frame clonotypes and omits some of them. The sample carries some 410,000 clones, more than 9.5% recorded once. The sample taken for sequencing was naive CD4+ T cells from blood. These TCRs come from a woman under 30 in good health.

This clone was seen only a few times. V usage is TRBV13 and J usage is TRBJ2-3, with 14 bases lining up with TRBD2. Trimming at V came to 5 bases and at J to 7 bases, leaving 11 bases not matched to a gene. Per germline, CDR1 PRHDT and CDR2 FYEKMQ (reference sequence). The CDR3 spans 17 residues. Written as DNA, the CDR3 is TGTGCCAGCAGCCTCGGCAAGACTAGCGGGAGGGGGAATACGCAGTATTTT. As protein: CASSLGKTSGRGNTQYF.

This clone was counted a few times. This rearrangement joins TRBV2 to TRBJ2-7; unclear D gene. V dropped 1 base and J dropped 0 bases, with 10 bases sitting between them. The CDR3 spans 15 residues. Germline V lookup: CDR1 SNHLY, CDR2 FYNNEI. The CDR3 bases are TGTGCCAGCAGTGAAGGGCGGACGAGCTCCTACGAGCAGTACTTC. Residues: CASSEGRTSSYEQYF.

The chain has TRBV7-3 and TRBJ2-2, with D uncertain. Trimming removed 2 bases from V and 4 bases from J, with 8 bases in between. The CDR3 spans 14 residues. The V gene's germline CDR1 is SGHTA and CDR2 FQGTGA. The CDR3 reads CASSLFGSTGELFF. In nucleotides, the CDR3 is TGTGCCAGCAGCTTATTCGGATCCACCGGGGAGCTGTTTTTT.

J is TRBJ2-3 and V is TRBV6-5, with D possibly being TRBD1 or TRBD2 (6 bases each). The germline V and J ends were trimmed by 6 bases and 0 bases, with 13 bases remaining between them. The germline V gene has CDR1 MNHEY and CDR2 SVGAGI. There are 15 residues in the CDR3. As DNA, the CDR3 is TGTGCCAGCAGGCCAAGGGGGGTTAGCACAGATACGCAGTATTTT. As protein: CASRPRGVSTDTQYF.

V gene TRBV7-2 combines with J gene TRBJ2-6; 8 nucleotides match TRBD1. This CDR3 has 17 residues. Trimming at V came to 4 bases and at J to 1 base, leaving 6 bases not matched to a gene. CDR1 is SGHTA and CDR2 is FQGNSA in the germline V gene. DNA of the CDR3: TGTGCCAGCAGCTGGACAGGGCTACAGTCTGGGGCCAACGTCCTGACTTTC. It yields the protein CASSWTGLQSGANVLTF.

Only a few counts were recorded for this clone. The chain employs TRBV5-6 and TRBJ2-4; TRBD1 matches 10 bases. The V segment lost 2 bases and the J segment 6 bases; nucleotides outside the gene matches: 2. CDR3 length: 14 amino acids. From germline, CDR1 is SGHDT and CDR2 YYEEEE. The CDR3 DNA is TGTGCCAGCAGCTTATGGACAGGGGGAAACATTCAGTACTTC. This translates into CASSLWTGGNIQYF.

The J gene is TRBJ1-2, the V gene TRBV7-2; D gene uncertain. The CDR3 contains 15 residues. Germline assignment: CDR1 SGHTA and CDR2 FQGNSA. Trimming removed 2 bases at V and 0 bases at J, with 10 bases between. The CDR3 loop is CASSLHAASNYGYTF. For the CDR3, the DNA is TGTGCCAGCAGCTTACACGCAGCATCTAACTATGGCTACACCTTC.

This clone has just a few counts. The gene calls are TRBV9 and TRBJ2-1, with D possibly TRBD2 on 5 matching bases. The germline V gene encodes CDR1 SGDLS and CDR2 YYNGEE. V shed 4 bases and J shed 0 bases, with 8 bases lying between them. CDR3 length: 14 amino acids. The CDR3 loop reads CASSPGSSYNEQFF. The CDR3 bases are TGTGCCAGCAGCCCGGGGAGCTCCTACAATGAGCAGTTCTTC.

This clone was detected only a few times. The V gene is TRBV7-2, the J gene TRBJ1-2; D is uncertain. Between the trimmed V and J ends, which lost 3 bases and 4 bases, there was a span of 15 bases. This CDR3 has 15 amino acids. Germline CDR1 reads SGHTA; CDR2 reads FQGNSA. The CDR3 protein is CASSFPGGPGYGYTF. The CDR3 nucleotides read TGTGCCAGCAGCTTCCCAGGAGGCCCGGGCTATGGCTACACCTTC.

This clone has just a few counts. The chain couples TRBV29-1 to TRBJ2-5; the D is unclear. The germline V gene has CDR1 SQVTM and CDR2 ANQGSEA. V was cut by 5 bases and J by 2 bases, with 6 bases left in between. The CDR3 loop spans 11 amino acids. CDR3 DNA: TGCAGCGTTTCTTTTCAAGAGACCCAGTACTTC. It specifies CSVSFQETQYF. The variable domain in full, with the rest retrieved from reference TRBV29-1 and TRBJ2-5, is SAVISQKPSRDICQRGTSLTIQCQVDSQVTMMFWYRQQPGQSLTLIATANQGSEATYESGFVIDKFPISRPNLTFSTLTVSNMSPEDSSIYLCSVSFQETQYFGPGTRLLVL.

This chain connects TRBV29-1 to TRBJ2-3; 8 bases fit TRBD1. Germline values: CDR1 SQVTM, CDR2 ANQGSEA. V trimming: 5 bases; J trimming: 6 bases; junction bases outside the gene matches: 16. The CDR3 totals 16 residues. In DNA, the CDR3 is TGCAGCGTTAGGGGGGTTGACAGGGGCGGATGGGATACGCAGTATTTT. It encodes CSVRGVDRGGWDTQYF.

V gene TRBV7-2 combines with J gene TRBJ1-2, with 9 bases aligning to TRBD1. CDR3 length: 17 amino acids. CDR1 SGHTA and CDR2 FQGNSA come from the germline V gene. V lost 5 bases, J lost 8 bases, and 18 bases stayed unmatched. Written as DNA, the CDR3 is TGTGCCAGCAGCGTACAAGCATTCCGGGACAGGGCATACGGCTACACCTTC. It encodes CASSVQAFRDRAYGYTF.

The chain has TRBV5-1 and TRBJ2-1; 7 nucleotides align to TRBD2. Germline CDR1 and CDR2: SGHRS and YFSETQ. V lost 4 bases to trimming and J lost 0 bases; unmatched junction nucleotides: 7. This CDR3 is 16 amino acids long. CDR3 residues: CASSPAGGTSYNEQFF. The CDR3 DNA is TGCGCCAGCAGCCCCGCCGGGGGGACCTCCTACAATGAGCAGTTCTTC.

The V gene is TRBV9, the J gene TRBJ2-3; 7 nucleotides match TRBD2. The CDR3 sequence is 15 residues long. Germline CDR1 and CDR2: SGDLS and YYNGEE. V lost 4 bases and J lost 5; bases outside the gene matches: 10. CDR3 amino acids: CASSPRTSGRDTQYF. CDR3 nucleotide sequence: TGTGCCAGCAGCCCCCGGACTAGTGGGAGAGATACGCAGTATTTT. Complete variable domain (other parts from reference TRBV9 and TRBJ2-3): DSGVTQTPKHLITATGQRVTLRCSPRSGDLSVYWYQQSLDQGLQFLIQYYNGEERAKGNILERFSAQQFPDLHSELNLSSLELGDSALYFCASSPRTSGRDTQYFGPGTRLTVL.

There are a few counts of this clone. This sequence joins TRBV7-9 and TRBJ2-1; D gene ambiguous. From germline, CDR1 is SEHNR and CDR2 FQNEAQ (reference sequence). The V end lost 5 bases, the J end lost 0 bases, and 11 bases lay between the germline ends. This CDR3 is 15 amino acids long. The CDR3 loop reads CASSELMSSYNEQFF. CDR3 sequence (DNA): TGTGCCAGCAGCGAACTCATGAGCTCCTACAATGAGCAGTTCTTC.

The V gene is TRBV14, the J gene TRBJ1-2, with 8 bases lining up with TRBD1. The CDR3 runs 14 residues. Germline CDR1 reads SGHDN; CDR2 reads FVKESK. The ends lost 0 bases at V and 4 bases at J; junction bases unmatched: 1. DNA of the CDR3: TGTGCCAGCAGCCAAGACGACAGGGGCTATGGCTACACCTTC. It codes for CASSQDDRGYGYTF. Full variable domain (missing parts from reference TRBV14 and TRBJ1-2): EAGVTQFPSHSVIEKGQTVTLRCDPISGHDNLYWYRRVMGKEIKFLLHFVKESKQDESGMPNNRFLAERTGGTYSTLKVQPAELEDSGVYFCASSQDDRGYGYTFGSGTRLTVV.

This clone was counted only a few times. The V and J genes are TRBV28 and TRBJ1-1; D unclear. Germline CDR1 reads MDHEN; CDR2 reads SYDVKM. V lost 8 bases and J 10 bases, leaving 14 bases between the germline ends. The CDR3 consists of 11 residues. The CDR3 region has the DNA TGTGCCAGCGCCCGGCTTGGAGGAGCTTTCTTT. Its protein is CASARLGGAFF.

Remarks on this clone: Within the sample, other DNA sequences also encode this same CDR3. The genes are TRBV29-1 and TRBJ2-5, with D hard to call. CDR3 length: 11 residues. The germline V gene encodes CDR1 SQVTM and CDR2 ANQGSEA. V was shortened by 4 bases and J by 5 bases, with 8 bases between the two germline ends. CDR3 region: CSVGPTETQYF. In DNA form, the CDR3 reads TGCAGCGTTGGTCCCACGGAGACCCAGTACTTC.

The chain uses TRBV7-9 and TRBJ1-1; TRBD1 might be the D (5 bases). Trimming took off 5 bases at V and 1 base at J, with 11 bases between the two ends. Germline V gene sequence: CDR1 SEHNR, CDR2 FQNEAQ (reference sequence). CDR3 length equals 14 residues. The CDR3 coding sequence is TGTGCCAGCAGCACGACAGAGCCGAACACTGAAGCTTTCTTT. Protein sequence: CASSTTEPNTEAFF.

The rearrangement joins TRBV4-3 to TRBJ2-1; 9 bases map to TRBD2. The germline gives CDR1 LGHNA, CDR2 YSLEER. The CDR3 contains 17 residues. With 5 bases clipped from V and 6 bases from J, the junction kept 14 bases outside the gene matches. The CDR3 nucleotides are TGCGCCAGCAGCTCCTATTTCGGCGGGAGGGTAGCCAATGAGCAGTTCTTC. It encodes CASSSYFGGRVANEQFF.

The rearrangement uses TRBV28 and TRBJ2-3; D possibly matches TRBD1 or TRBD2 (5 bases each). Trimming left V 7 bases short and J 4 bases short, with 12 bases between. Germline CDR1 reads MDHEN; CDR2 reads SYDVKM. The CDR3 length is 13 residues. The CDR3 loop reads CASIRGRSDTQYF. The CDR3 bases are TGTGCCAGCATTCGGGGCCGATCAGATACGCAGTATTTT.

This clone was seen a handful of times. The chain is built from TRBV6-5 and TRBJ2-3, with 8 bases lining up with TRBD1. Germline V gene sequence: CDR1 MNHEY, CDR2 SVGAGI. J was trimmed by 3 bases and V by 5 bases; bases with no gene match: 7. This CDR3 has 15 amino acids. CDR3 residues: CASSRDRGMTDTQYF. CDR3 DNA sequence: TGTGCCAGCAGTCGTGACAGGGGAATGACAGATACGCAGTATTTT.

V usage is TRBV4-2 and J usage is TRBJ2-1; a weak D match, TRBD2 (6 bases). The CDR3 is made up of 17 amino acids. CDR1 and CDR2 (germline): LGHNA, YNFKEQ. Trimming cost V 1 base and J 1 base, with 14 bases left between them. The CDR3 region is CASSQVSGAGSYNEQFF. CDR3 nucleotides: TGTGCCAGCAGCCAAGTTTCGGGTGCGGGGTCCTACAATGAGCAGTTCTTC.

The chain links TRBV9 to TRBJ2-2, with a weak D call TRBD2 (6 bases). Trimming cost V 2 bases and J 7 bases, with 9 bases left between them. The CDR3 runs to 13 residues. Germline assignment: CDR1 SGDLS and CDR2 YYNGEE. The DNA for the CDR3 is TGTGCCAGCAGCGTTACTAGCCTCGGGGAGCTGTTTTTT. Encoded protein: CASSVTSLGELFF.